This T cell receptor beta chain was recovered during a study of radiotherapy plus CTLA-4 blockade in lung cancer (dated by TCRdb to the late 2010s). In the study overall: Among enrolled patients, under 20% had an objective response and 30% to 40% reached disease control. The paper as a whole reports these results and caveats: Increased serum interferon-beta after radiation, together with early dynamic changes in blood T cell clones, were reported to be the strongest predictors of response. After treatment with radiotherapy and ipilimumab, TCR clones that came from tumors expanded in the peripheral blood.

This clone was observed a single time. Its antigen is still unknown. No qualities accompany the bases; no much larger clone lies one base away. The library came from the immunoSEQ multiplex PCR assay. Entries here come from immuneACCESS through TCRdb and include only in-frame sequences with V and J called. Some clones fail to appear in such tables; in the studies checked, an unresolved V gene covers under half of the shortfall, and the cause of the remainder is unknown. The sample yields about 120,000 clones; about nine tenths were counted once. 6.9% of the sample lies in the top ten. Trimming removed 3 bases from V and 0 bases from J; the gene matches leave 14 bases unexplained. Looking up the germline V gene yields CDR1 SGHRS and CDR2 YFSETQ. The CDR3 runs 18 amino acids, cysteine and phenylalanine included. The CDR3 DNA has 54 bases and is translated from base 1. The study tested focal radiation therapy combined with CTLA-4 blockade (ipilimumab) in patients with chemo-refractory metastatic non-small-cell lung cancer.

The source was peripheral blood, collected from a patient treated with radiotherapy plus ipilimumab. This receptor was identified in a human donor with non-small cell lung cancer that progressed on radiotherapy plus ipilimumab. Recombination joined TRBV5-1 with TRBJ1-2; 7 nucleotides in the junction match TRBD1. The CDR3 reads CASSWTGTVSTANYGYTF. The DNA sequence is given as TGCGCCAGCAGCTGGACCGGGACAGTATCAACAGCTAACTATGGCTACACCTTC.